This TCR beta chain is drawn from a study of T cells in tumors after PD-1 blockade. Study information: Daily vismodegib 150 mg continued in a subset of anti-PD-1-treated patients. The study's findings and limits: Clonal replacement, not reinvigoration, is suggested for expanded exhausted CD8+ clones after therapy.

Details on this clone: Antigen: not known.

Sequencing was performed with immunoSEQ multiplex PCR; in TCRdb, only in-frame clones are kept and a portion is missing. The table includes 10,000 to 15,000 clones, about 63% detected once. This specimen was tumor tissue, taken before anti-PD-1 treatment. The sequence came from a human donor with basal cell carcinoma.

The CDR3 protein is CATSGSSYNSPLHF. The CDR3 nucleotides are TGTGCCACCAGCGGGAGCTCCTATAATTCACCCCTCCACTTT. The chain links TRBV15 to TRBJ1-6, with D unresolved. Looked up from germline, CDR1 is LNHNV and CDR2 is YYDKDF (reference sequence). This CDR3 has 14 residues. V lost 5 bases and J lost 0, with 5 bases in between.